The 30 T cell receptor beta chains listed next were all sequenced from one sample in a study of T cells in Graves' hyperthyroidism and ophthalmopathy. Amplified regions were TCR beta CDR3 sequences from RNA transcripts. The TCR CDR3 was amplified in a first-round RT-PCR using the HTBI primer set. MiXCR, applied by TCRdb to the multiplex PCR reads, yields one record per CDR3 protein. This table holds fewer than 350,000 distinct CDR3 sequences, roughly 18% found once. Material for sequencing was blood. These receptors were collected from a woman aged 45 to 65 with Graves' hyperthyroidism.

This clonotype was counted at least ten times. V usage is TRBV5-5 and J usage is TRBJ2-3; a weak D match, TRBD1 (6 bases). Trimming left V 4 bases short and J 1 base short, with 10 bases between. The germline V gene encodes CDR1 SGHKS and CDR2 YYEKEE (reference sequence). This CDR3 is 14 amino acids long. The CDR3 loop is CASSPRQGTDTQYF. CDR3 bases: TGTGCCAGCAGCCCTAGACAGGGCACAGATACGCAGTATTTT.

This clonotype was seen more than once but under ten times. CDR3 DNA: TGTGCCAGCAGCTTAGCATCCCTAGGTCAGGCCCAGTACTTC. It translates to CASSLASLGQAQYF. V usage is TRBV5-5 and J usage is TRBJ2-5; D remains ambiguous. The germline V and J ends were trimmed by 2 bases and 9 bases, with 17 bases remaining between them. The CDR3 runs 14 residues. Germline lookup yields CDR1 SGHKS and CDR2 YYEKEE (reference sequence).

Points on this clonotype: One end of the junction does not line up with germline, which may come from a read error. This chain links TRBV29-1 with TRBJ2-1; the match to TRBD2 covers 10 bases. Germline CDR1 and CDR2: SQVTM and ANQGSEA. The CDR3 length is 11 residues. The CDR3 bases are TGTAGCGGGAGGTGGAAAGGGGAGCAGTTCTTC. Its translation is CSGRWKGEQFF.

The CDR3 sequence: CASSYSGGQQETQYF. CDR3 coding DNA: TGTGCCAGCAGTTATAGCGGGGGCCAACAAGAGACCCAGTACTTC. The chain combines TRBV12-3 or TRBV12-4 with TRBJ2-5; 9 bases align to TRBD2. The J segment lost 2 bases and the V segment lost 4 bases, leaving 5 bases of the junction unmatched. The CDR3 is 15 amino acids.

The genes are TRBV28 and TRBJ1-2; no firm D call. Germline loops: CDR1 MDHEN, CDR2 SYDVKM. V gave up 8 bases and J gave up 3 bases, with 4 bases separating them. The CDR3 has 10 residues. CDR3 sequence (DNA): TGTGCCAGCCAGTACTATGGCTACACCTTC. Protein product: CASQYYGYTF.

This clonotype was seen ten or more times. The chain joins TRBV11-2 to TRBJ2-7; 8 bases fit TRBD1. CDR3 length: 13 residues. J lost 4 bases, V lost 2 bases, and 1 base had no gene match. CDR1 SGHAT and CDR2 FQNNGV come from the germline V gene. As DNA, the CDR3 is TGTGCCAGCAGCTTAACAGGGGGTTACGAGCAGTACTTC. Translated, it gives CASSLTGGYEQYF.

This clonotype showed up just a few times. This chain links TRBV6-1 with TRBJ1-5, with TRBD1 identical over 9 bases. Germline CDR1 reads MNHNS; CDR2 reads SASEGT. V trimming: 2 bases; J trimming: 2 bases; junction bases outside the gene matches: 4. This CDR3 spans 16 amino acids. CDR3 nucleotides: TGTGCCAGCAGTGAATGGGACAGGGAGGGCAATCAGCCCCAGCATTTT. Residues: CASSEWDREGNQPQHF.

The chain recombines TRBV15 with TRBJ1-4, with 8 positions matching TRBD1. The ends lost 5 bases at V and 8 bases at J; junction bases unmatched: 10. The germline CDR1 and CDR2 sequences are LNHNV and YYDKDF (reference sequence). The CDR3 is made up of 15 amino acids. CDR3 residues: CATSLRDRFREKLFF. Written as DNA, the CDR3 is TGTGCCACCAGCCTACGGGACAGGTTCCGGGAAAAACTGTTTTTT.

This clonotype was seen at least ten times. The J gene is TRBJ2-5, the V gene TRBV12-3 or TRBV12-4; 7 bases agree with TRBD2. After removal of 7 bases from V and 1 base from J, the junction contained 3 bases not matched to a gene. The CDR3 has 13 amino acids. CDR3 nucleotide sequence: TGTGCCAGCATGGGGGGGGTCCAAGAGACCCAGTACTTC. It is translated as CASMGGVQETQYF.

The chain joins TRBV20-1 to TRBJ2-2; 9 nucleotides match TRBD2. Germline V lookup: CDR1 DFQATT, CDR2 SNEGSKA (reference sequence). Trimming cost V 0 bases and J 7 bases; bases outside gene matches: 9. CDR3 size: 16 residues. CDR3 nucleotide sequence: TGCAGTGCTAGAGATAGCACTAGCGGGTTACTCGGGGAGCTGTTTTTT. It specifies CSARDSTSGLLGELFF.

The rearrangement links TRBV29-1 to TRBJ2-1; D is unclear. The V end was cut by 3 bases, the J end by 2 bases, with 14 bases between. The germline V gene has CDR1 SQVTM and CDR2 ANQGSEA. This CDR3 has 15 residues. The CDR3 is CSVDAALDPYNEQFF. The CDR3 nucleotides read TGCAGCGTTGATGCGGCGCTCGACCCCTACAATGAGCAGTTCTTC.

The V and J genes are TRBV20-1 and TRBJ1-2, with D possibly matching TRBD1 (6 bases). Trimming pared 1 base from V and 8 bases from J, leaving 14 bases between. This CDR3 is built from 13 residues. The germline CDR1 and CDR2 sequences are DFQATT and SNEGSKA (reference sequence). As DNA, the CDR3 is TGCAGTGCTAGAGTTCCAGGGGTTAAGGGCTACACCTTC. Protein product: CSARVPGVKGYTF.

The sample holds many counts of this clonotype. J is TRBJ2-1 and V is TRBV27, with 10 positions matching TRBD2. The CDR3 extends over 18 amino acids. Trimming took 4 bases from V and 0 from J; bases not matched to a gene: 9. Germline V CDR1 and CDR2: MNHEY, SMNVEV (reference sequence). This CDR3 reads CASSSPGLAPSSYNEQFF. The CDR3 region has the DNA TGTGCCAGCAGTTCACCGGGACTAGCGCCAAGCTCCTACAATGAGCAGTTCTTC.

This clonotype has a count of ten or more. The CDR3 sequence: CASSPGTSSYEQYF. CDR3 DNA: TGTGCCAGCTCACCCGGGACCTCTTCCTACGAGCAGTACTTC. The chain couples TRBV18 to TRBJ2-7; perhaps D is TRBD1 or TRBD2 (5 bases each). V was cut by 3 bases and J by 1 base, with 10 bases left in between. The CDR3 covers 14 residues. CDR1 and CDR2 from the germline V gene are KGHSH and LQKENI.

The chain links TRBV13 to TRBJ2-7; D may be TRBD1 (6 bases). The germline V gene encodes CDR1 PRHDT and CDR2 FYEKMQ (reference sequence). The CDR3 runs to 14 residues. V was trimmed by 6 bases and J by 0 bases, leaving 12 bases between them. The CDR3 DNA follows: TGTGCCAGCAGACGTCAGGGGCGCTCCTACGAGCAGTACTTC. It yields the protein CASRRQGRSYEQYF.

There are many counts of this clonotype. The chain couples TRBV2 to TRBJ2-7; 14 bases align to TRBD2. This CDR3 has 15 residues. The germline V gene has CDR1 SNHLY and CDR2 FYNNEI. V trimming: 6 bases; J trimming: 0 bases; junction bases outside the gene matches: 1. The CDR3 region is CASSGTSGSSYEQYF. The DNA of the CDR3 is TGTGCCAGCAGCGGGACTAGCGGGAGCTCCTACGAGCAGTACTTC.

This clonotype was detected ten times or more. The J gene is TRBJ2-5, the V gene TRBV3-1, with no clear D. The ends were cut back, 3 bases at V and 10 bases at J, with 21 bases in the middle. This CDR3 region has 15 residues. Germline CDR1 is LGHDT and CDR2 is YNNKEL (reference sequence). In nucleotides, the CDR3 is TGTGCCAGCAGCCAGAACAACTATCTCCCCCAGGACCAGTACTTC. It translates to CASSQNNYLPQDQYF.

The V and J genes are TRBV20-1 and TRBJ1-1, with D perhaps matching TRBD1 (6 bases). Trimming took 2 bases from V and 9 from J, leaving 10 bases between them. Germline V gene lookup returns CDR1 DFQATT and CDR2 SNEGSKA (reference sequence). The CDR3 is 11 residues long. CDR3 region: CSARPTGKAFF. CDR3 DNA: TGCAGTGCTAGACCTACAGGGAAAGCTTTCTTT.

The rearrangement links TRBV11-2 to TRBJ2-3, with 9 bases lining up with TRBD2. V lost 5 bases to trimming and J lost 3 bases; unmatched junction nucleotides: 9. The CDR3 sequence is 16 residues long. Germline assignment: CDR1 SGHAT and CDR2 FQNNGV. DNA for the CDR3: TGTGCCAGCAGCCCATCGAGCGGGAGGTTGACAGATACGCAGTATTTT. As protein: CASSPSSGRLTDTQYF.

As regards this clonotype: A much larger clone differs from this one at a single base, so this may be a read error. The CDR3 bases are TGTGCCTGGAGTGGGACGGCAGGGGTTAACACTGGAGCTTTCTTT. It specifies CAWSGTAGVNTGAFF. The chain is built from TRBV30 and TRBJ1-1, with a weak D call TRBD1 (6 bases). CDR1 and CDR2 from the germline V gene are GTSNPN and SVGIG (reference sequence). CDR3 length: 15 residues. Based on the CDR3 plus reference TRBV30 and TRBJ1-1, the full variable domain is SQTIHQWPATLVQPVGSPLSLECTVEGTSNPNLYWYRQAAGRGLQLLFYSVGIGQISSEVPQNLSASRPQDRQFILSSKKLLLSDSGFYLCAWSGTAGVNTGAFFGQGTRLTVV.

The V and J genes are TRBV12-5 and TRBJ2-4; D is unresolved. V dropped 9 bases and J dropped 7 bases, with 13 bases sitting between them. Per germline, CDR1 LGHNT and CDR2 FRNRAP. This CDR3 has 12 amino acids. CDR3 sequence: CASGVNGNIQYF. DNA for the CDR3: TGTGCTAGCGGAGTCAACGGGAACATTCAGTACTTC.

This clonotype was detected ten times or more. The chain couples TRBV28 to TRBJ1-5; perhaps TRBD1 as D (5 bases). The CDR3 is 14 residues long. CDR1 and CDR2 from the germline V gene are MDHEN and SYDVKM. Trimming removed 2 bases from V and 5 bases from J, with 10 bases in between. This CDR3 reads CASSLRGVHQPQHF. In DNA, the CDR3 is TGTGCCAGCAGTTTAAGGGGAGTTCATCAGCCCCAGCATTTT.

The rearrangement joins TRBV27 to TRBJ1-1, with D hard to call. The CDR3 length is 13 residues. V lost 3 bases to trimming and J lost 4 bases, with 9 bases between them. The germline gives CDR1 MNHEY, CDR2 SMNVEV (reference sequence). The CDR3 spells CASSFGRGTEAFF. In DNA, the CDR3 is TGTGCCAGCAGTTTTGGTCGGGGCACTGAAGCTTTCTTT.

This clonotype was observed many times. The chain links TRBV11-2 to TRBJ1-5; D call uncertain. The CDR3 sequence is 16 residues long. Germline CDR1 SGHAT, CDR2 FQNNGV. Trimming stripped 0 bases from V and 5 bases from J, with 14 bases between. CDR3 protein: CASSLDRGGSYQPQHF. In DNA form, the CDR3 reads TGTGCCAGCAGCTTAGATCGCGGCGGATCCTATCAGCCCCAGCATTTT.

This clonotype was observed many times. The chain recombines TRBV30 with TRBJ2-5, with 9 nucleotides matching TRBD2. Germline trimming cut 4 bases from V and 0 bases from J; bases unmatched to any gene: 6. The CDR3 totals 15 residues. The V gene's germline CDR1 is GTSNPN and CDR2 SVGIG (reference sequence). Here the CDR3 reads CAWTPTSGYQETQYF. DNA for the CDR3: TGTGCCTGGACCCCAACTAGCGGGTACCAAGAGACCCAGTACTTC.

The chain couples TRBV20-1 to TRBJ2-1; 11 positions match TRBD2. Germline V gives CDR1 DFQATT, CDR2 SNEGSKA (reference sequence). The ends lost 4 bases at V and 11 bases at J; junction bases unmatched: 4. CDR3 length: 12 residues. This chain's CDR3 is CSATLTSGKQFF. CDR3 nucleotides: TGCAGTGCTACCCTGACTAGCGGGAAGCAGTTCTTC.

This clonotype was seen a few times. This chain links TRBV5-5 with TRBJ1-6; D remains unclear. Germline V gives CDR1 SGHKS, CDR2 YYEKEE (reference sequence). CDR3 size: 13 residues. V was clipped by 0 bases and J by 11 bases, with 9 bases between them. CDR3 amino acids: CASSLDNSPPLHF. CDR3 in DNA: TGTGCCAGCAGCTTGGATAACTCTCCACCCCTCCACTTT. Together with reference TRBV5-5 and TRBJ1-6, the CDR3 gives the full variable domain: DAGVTQSPTHLIKTRGQQVTLRCSPISGHKSVSWYQQVLGQGPQFIFQYYEKEERGRGNFPDRFSARQFPNYSSELNVNALLLGDSALYLCASSLDNSPPLHFGNGTRLTVT.

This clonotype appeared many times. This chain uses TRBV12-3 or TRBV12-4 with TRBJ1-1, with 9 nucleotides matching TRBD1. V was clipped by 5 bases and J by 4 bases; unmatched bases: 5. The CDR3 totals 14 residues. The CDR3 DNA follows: TGTGCCAGCAGTCCGGGACAGGGTATCACTGAAGCTTTCTTT. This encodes CASSPGQGITEAFF.

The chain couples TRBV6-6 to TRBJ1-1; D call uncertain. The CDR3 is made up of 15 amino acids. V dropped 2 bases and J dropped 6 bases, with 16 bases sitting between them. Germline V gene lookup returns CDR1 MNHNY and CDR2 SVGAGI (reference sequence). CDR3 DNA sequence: TGTGCCAGCAGTTACCCTGTCGACGGCGGTCCTGAAGCTTTCTTT. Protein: CASSYPVDGGPEAFF.

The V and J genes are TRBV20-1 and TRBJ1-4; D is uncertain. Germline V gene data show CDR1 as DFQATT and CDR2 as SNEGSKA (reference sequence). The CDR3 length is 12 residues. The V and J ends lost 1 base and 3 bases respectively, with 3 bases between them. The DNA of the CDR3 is TGCAGTGCTAGAGCAGCTAATGAAAAACTGTTTTTT. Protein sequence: CSARAANEKLFF.